This is a list of T cell receptor beta chains from one sample in a study of cytomegalovirus exposure and HLA in healthy donors. TCRdb's table, derived via immunoSEQ multiplex PCR, lists solely in-frame clones and lacks some. The sample includes 200,000 to 250,000 clones, 75% to 85% of them seen just once. Input material: PBMCs. The receptor set was obtained from a woman in her fifties or sixties in good health and CMV-seropositive. Each CDR3 is given with its conserved first and last residue. A D gene is named only where the DNA matches it firmly. Clone size is given for some rows only: seen once, a few or many times, or a class if the clone is expanded.

j_call d_call clone_size v_call cdr3_aa cdr3_nt
TRBJ2-1 - few TRBV6-1 CASTQGSYNEQFF TGTGCCAGCACCCAGGGTAGCTACAATGAGCAGTTCTTC
TRBJ2-5 - - TRBV19 CASSIGGRFHQETQYF TGTGCCAGTAGTATAGGAGGCCGATTTCACCAAGAGACCCAGTACTTC
TRBJ2-7 - - TRBV7-2 CASSFSGLRSYEQYF TGTGCCAGCAGCTTCAGCGGACTCCGCTCCTACGAGCAGTACTTC
TRBJ2-1 TRBD2 - TRBV2 CASKREGYNEQFF TGTGCCAGCAAGAGGGAGGGGTACAATGAGCAGTTCTTC
TRBJ2-5 TRBD2 - TRBV27 CAFSGRAIETQYF TGTGCCTTTAGCGGGAGGGCCATTGAGACCCAGTACTTC
TRBJ1-1 TRBD1 - TRBV7-9 CSSSLARTDRGWTEAFF TGTTCCAGCAGCTTAGCGAGAACGGACAGGGGTTGGACTGAAGCTTTCTTT
TRBJ2-3 TRBD2 - TRBV7-9 CASSLPSGGGTDTQYF TGTGCCAGCAGCTTACCTAGCGGGGGTGGAACAGATACGCAGTATTTT
TRBJ1-1 - few TRBV29-1 CSVLGWEGMNTEAFF TGCAGCGTGTTGGGTTGGGAGGGGATGAACACTGAAGCTTTCTTT
TRBJ2-5 - once TRBV10-3 CAISIARGQSEGTQYF TGTGCCATCAGTATAGCGCGGGGGCAGAGTGAAGGGACCCAGTACTTC
TRBJ2-1 TRBD2 - TRBV6-5 CASRPLAGVLNEQFF TGTGCCAGCAGGCCCCTAGCGGGAGTCTTGAATGAGCAGTTCTTC
TRBJ2-5 TRBD2 - TRBV2 CASSESGGQGGETQYF TGTGCCAGCAGTGAATCCGGGGGTCAGGGAGGGGAGACCCAGTACTTC
TRBJ2-1 TRBD2 - TRBV10-3 CAISEEAGSYNEQFF TGTGCCATCAGTGAGGAAGCGGGATCCTACAATGAGCAGTTCTTC